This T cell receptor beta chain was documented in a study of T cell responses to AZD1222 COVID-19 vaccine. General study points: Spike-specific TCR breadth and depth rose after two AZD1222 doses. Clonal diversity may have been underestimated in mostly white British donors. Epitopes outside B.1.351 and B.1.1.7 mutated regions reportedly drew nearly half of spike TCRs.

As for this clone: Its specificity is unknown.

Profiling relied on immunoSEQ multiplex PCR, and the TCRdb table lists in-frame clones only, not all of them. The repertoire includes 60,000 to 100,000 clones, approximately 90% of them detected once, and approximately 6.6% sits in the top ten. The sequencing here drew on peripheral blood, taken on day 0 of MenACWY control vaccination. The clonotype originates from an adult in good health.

The CDR3 DNA reads as TGTGCCAGCTCACCACTCCGGGAGGTGAACACTGAAGCTTTCTTT. It translates to CASSPLREVNTEAFF. The rearrangement joins TRBV18 to TRBJ1-1; no definite D call. The length of the CDR3 is 15 residues. Germline V gene data show CDR1 as KGHSH and CDR2 as LQKENI. V was clipped by 1 base and J by 0 bases, with 9 bases between them.